Presented here are 28 T cell receptor beta chains from one specimen sequenced in a study of blood T cell repertoires in COVID-19. Sequencing was performed with immunoSEQ multiplex PCR; in TCRdb, only in-frame clones are kept and a portion is missing. The table shows about 250,000 clones, with about four fifths occurring only once. Sequencing was done on a sample of peripheral blood. The receptors here all came from a person in their 70s with COVID-19, enrolled during active disease.

The rearrangement links TRBV18 to TRBJ1-2, with 8 bases matching TRBD1. The V gene's germline CDR1 is KGHSH and CDR2 LQKENI. The V segment lost 5 bases and the J segment 6 bases; nucleotides outside the gene matches: 17. The CDR3 runs 17 residues. CDR3 bases: TGTGCCAGCTCATCAGGGACCGGGACAGGTCGTTTCAATGGCTACACCTTC. Translating gives CASSSGTGTGRFNGYTF.

V and J are TRBV19 and TRBJ1-6, with a weak D call TRBD1 (5 bases). Trimming left V 3 bases short and J 9 bases short, with 15 bases between. The CDR3 contains 15 residues. Germline V gene sequence: CDR1 LNHDA, CDR2 SQIVND (reference sequence). DNA for the CDR3: TGTGCCAGTAGTATCGCGGGACGAAGCCCTTCACCCCTCCACTTT. It yields the protein CASSIAGRSPSPLHF.

This chain uses TRBV7-9 with TRBJ1-1; D is ambiguous. From germline, CDR1 is SEHNR and CDR2 FQNEAQ (reference sequence). Between the trimmed V and J ends, which lost 5 bases and 5 bases, there was a span of 12 bases. The CDR3 runs 13 residues. The chain's CDR3 is CASSLGWETEAFF. CDR3 sequence (DNA): TGTGCCAGCAGCCTGGGATGGGAGACTGAAGCTTTCTTT.

This chain uses TRBV5-6 with TRBJ2-1, with D tentatively TRBD2 (6 bases). The germline V and J ends were trimmed by 6 bases and 0 bases, with 16 bases remaining between them. The CDR3 length is 16 residues. The germline CDR1 and CDR2 sequences are SGHDT and YYEEEE. The CDR3 bases are TGTGCCAGCAACTTTGGAGGGCCGAGCTCCTACAATGAGCAGTTCTTC. It codes for CASNFGGPSSYNEQFF.

This chain connects TRBV6-2 or TRBV6-3 to TRBJ2-3; 7 bases match TRBD1. In germline, CDR1 is MNHEY, CDR2 SVGEGT. Trimming cost V 4 bases and J 4 bases; bases outside gene matches: 8. This CDR3 contains 15 residues. The CDR3 protein is CASSLAWDSPDTQYF. The CDR3 DNA follows: TGTGCCAGCAGTTTAGCCTGGGACAGCCCAGATACGCAGTATTTT.

This clone has just one count. The V call is TRBV24-1, the J call TRBJ2-2; maybe TRBD2 (6 bases). V was pared by 1 base and J by 2 bases, with 13 bases between. The CDR3 runs 17 residues. The germline V gene has CDR1 KGHDR and CDR2 SFDVKD. The CDR3 sequence is CATSDFFGGENTGELFF. The CDR3, as DNA: TGTGCCACCAGTGATTTTTTCGGAGGGGAAAACACCGGGGAGCTGTTTTTT.

As to this clone: The junction departs from germline at one end; a sequencing error may be responsible. The chain combines TRBV29-1 with TRBJ2-1; the D gene is possibly TRBD1 (5 bases). This CDR3 comprises 11 residues. Germline CDR1 is SQVTM and CDR2 is ANQGSEA. CDR3 bases: TGCAGCGTTGAAGATCGTGACAGATTTCTCTTC. This codes for CSVEDRDRFLF.

This sequence joins TRBV28 and TRBJ2-3, with 9 bases identical to TRBD1. The V segment lost 6 bases and the J segment 5 bases; nucleotides outside the gene matches: 18. The CDR3 extends over 18 amino acids. Germline V gene data show CDR1 as MDHEN and CDR2 as SYDVKM. The DNA for the CDR3 is TGTGCCAGCAGGCCGGGACAGGGATCATTGAGGGAGGGAGATACGCAGTATTTT. This encodes CASRPGQGSLREGDTQYF.

The chain couples TRBV19 to TRBJ2-7, with a tentative D call TRBD2 (5 bases). The CDR3 runs 17 residues. Germline V CDR1 and CDR2: LNHDA, SQIVND (reference sequence). Trimming took off 3 bases at V and 3 bases at J, with 21 bases between the two ends. The CDR3 region is CASSIQRTHSPSYEQYF. In DNA, the CDR3 is TGTGCCAGTAGTATCCAGAGGACTCACAGTCCGAGCTACGAGCAGTACTTC.

V usage is TRBV6-1 and J usage is TRBJ1-2; a possible D gene is TRBD1 (5 bases). Looked up from germline, CDR1 is MNHNS and CDR2 is SASEGT. The CDR3 is made up of 14 amino acids. Trimming pared 2 bases from V and 2 bases from J, leaving 9 bases between. The CDR3 DNA reads as TGTGCCAGCAGTGAATTGGGACTCAACTATGGCTACACCTTC. Translating gives CASSELGLNYGYTF.

V is TRBV6-4 and J is TRBJ2-7; possible D gene TRBD2, 6 bases. CDR1 MRHNA and CDR2 SNTAGT come from the germline V gene. The V and J ends lost 3 bases and 5 bases respectively, with 17 bases between them. The CDR3 sequence is 15 residues long. CDR3 DNA: TGTGCCAGCAGTGAAGAGGCGGGATCTTACCACGAGCAGTACTTC. It specifies CASSEEAGSYHEQYF.

This chain uses TRBV27 with TRBJ1-6, with D possibly being TRBD1 (6 bases). Germline CDR1 and CDR2: MNHEY and SMNVEV (reference sequence). The CDR3 is made up of 15 amino acids. The V end lost 3 bases, the J end lost 8 bases, and 14 bases lay between the germline ends. This CDR3 reads CASSLTGTWDSPLHF. The CDR3 DNA sequence: TGTGCCAGCAGTTTGACCGGGACATGGGATTCACCCCTCCACTTT.

The V gene is TRBV30, the J gene TRBJ1-4; D unresolved. Germline V gene sequence: CDR1 GTSNPN, CDR2 SVGIG (reference sequence). This CDR3 is built from 14 residues. Between the trimmed V and J ends, which lost 2 bases and 8 bases, there was a span of 15 bases. The CDR3 loop reads CAWSRIWGGEKLFF. As DNA, the CDR3 is TGTGCCTGGAGTCGAATATGGGGAGGAGAAAAACTGTTTTTT.

V gene TRBV20-1 combines with J gene TRBJ2-5; no reliable D call. The germline gives CDR1 DFQATT, CDR2 SNEGSKA (reference sequence). Trimming cost V 3 bases and J 4 bases, with 12 bases left between them. The CDR3 consists of 13 residues. The CDR3 sequence is CSASRGVRETQYF. In nucleotides, the CDR3 is TGCAGTGCTAGTAGAGGAGTCCGAGAGACCCAGTACTTC.

The genes are TRBV13 and TRBJ2-1, with TRBD2 identical over 14 bases. The J segment lost 8 bases and the V segment lost 1 base, leaving 4 bases of the junction unmatched. CDR1 PRHDT and CDR2 FYEKMQ come from the germline V gene (reference sequence). The CDR3 contains 16 residues. CDR3 DNA: TGTGCCAGCAGCTTAGATGGGACTAGCGGGAGTTATGAGCAGTTCTTC. Translation gives CASSLDGTSGSYEQFF. Full variable domain (outside the CDR3, taken from reference TRBV13 and TRBJ2-1): AAGVIQSPRHLIKEKRETATLKCYPIPRHDTVYWYQQGPGQDPQFLISFYEKMQSDKGSIPDRFSAQQFSDYHSELNMSSLELGDSALYFCASSLDGTSGSYEQFFGPGTRLTVL.

This clone was detected only a few times. The chain has TRBV2 and TRBJ1-2; TRBD1 aligns across 8 bases. Germline-derived CDR1 and CDR2 are SNHLY and FYNNEI. The CDR3 contains 14 residues. J gave up 5 bases and V 6 bases, and 8 bases lay outside the gene matches. CDR3 nucleotide sequence: TGTGCCAGCAGCGCCACGGGACAGGATTATGGCTACACCTTC. Its translation is CASSATGQDYGYTF.

A few counts support this clone. J is TRBJ1-2 and V is TRBV19; TRBD1 might be the D (6 bases). This CDR3 comprises 14 residues. Between the trimmed V and J ends, which lost 0 bases and 7 bases, there was a span of 12 bases. CDR1 and CDR2 (germline): LNHDA, SQIVND (reference sequence). CDR3 coding DNA: TGTGCCAGTAGTATAGATGCAGGGGTGGCTGGCTACACCTTC. This sequence encodes CASSIDAGVAGYTF. The full variable domain, in which reference TRBV19 and TRBJ1-2 provide the parts outside the CDR3, is DGGITQSPKYLFRKEGQNVTLSCEQNLNHDAMYWYRQDPGQGLRLIYYSQIVNDFQKGDIAEGYSVSREKKESFPLTVTSAQKNPTAFYLCASSIDAGVAGYTFGSGTRLTVV.

This clone was detected once. The J gene is TRBJ2-3, the V gene TRBV7-3, with TRBD2 identical over 8 bases. J gave up 2 bases and V 0 bases, and 1 base lay outside the gene matches. The CDR3 is 15 amino acids. Germline values: CDR1 SGHTA, CDR2 FQGTGA. The CDR3 coding sequence is TGTGCCAGCAGCTTAACCGGGGGGGACACAGATACGCAGTATTTT. Protein sequence: CASSLTGGDTDTQYF.

The V and J genes are TRBV10-1 and TRBJ2-2; possible D gene TRBD1, 6 bases. Deletions cut 10 bases from V and 7 bases from J, with 13 bases between. The CDR3 totals 12 residues. The germline CDR1 and CDR2 sequences are WNHNN and SYGVQD (reference sequence). In nucleotides, the CDR3 is TGCGCCACCCTCAGGGGTAACGGGGAGCTGTTTTTT. The encoded protein is CATLRGNGELFF.

CDR3 sequence (DNA): TGTGCCAGTAGTATGGGCAGCGCAGGAGGTATCGATGAGCAGTTCTTC. Translation: CASSMGSAGGIDEQFF. V is TRBV19 and J is TRBJ2-1; the D gene is possibly TRBD2 (5 bases). Germline values: CDR1 LNHDA, CDR2 SQIVND (reference sequence). CDR3 length: 16 residues. V lost 3 bases and J 8 bases, leaving 20 bases between the germline ends.

The rearrangement joins TRBV10-1 to TRBJ1-1; TRBD1 matches at 12 bases. Germline trimming cut 4 bases from V and 0 bases from J; bases unmatched to any gene: 9. The CDR3 has 18 amino acids. Looked up from germline, CDR1 is WNHNN and CDR2 is SYGVQD (reference sequence). CDR3 coding DNA: TGCGCCAGCAGTGTTCCCGGGACAGGGGGCGGGATGAACACTGAAGCTTTCTTT. The encoded protein is CASSVPGTGGGMNTEAFF.

V is TRBV6-5 and J is TRBJ1-2; 8 nucleotides align to TRBD1. Germline CDR1 and CDR2: MNHEY and SVGAGI. This CDR3 is 14 amino acids long. V was pared by 7 bases and J by 5 bases, with 9 bases of the junction left unmatched. CDR3 sequence (DNA): TGTGCCAGCACCATTGGACAGGGAGGGTATGGCTACACCTTC. It translates to CASTIGQGGYGYTF.

The V call is TRBV5-8, the J call TRBJ1-1; possibly TRBD1 for D (6 bases). Between the trimmed V and J ends, which lost 5 bases and 2 bases, there was a span of 22 bases. Germline CDR1 reads SGHTS; CDR2 reads YDEGEE. The CDR3 runs to 17 residues. CDR3 region: CASRNNRVPRRNTEAFF. The CDR3 bases are TGTGCCAGCAGGAACAACAGGGTCCCGAGGCGAAACACTGAAGCTTTCTTT.

This clone occurred once. At one of its ends the junction is not consistent with the germline gene, which may arise from a read error. The genes are TRBV2 and TRBJ2-1, with a tentative D call TRBD1 (6 bases). The CDR3 has 14 amino acids. Germline V gene sequence: CDR1 SNHLY, CDR2 FYNNEI. The CDR3 DNA sequence: TGTGCCAGCATATCACGCGGATCATCAGGGGCCGAGATCTTC. It is translated as CASISRGSSGAEIF.

The chain joins TRBV7-2 to TRBJ2-3; TRBD1 is a possible D gene (5 bases). Trimming shortened V by 1 base and J by 7 bases, and 9 bases separated the two germline ends. Germline V CDR1 and CDR2: SGHTA, FQGNSA. This CDR3 spans 13 amino acids. The CDR3 region has the DNA TGTGCCAGCAGCTTAGGGGGCCGAAATACGCAGTATTTT. It translates to CASSLGGRNTQYF.

With respect to this clone: This CDR3 is also generated by other DNA sequences in the sample. The chain carries TRBV18 and TRBJ1-6; perhaps TRBD1 as D (5 bases). The CDR3 spans 14 residues. The V end lost 2 bases, the J end lost 7 bases, and 9 bases lay between the germline ends. Germline-derived CDR1 and CDR2 are KGHSH and LQKENI. DNA of the CDR3: TGTGCCAGCTCACCAGGGGGAGGGAATTCACCCCTCCACTTT. Its translation is CASSPGGGNSPLHF.

This clone was observed a handful of times. This chain links TRBV11-2 with TRBJ1-2, with 7 positions matching TRBD1. From germline, CDR1 is SGHAT and CDR2 FQNNGV. J lost 6 bases, V lost 1 base, and 5 bases had no gene match. CDR3 length: 14 amino acids. The CDR3 nucleotides read TGTGCCAGCAGCTTAGGGCTACAGGGGCATGGCTACACCTTC. Its protein product is CASSLGLQGHGYTF.

This clone appeared once. The chain joins TRBV7-3 to TRBJ1-1; TRBD1 is a possible D gene (5 bases). The V gene lost 4 bases and the J gene lost 1 base, with 7 bases spanning the gap. The CDR3 covers 13 residues. Germline V gene sequence: CDR1 SGHTA, CDR2 FQGTGA. The CDR3: CASSYDRNTEAFF. CDR3 sequence (DNA): TGTGCCAGCAGCTACGACAGGAACACTGAAGCTTTCTTT.